Listed below are T cell receptor beta chains from one sample, sequenced in a study of sequential checkpoint blockade in melanoma. The repertoire was sequenced with immunoSEQ multiplex PCR; TCRdb's copy has only in-frame clones and lacks some. The sample contains tens of thousands of clones, around 70% of which appear only once. Sequencing was performed on CD8+ T cells sorted from blood (inferred from file names), taken from a patient given nivolumab and ipilimumab in sequence. The source is a human donor with melanoma. Each CDR3 is given with its conserved first and last residue. Each record gives: D gene, CDR3 length, J gene, V gene, clone size, CDR3 protein, CDR3 DNA. A D gene is named only where the DNA matches it firmly. A row's size may be missing; if present it is once, few, many or a size class.

TRBD2 | 15 | TRBJ2-5 | TRBV27 | - | CASRPSGGWWETQYF | TGTGCCAGCAGACCTAGCGGGGGCTGGTGGGAGACCCAGTACTTC
- | 14 | TRBJ2-5 | TRBV27 | - | CASSFAATAETQYF | TGTGCCAGCAGTTTCGCGGCGACAGCGGAGACCCAGTACTTC
TRBD2 | 19 | TRBJ2-3 | TRBV9 | - | CASSAPLVGGNRHPNTQYF | TGTGCCAGCAGCGCTCCCCTGGTCGGGGGGAATCGCCACCCAAATACGCAGTATTTT
TRBD1 | 17 | TRBJ2-1 | TRBV13 | - | CASSLYSDRVGHNEQFF | TGTGCCAGCAGCTTATATTCGGACAGGGTAGGCCACAATGAGCAGTTCTTC
TRBD2 | 14 | TRBJ2-5 | TRBV7-1 | few | CASRKGLAQETQYF | TGTGCCAGCAGGAAAGGACTAGCGCAAGAGACCCAGTACTTC
- | 15 | TRBJ1-5 | TRBV27 | - | CASSLYGVSNQPQHF | TGTGCCAGCAGTTTATACGGGGTGAGCAATCAGCCCCAGCATTTT
- | 16 | TRBJ2-5 | TRBV27 | - | CASSTRFGASQETQYF | TGTGCCAGCAGTACCCGATTCGGAGCGTCGCAAGAGACCCAGTACTTC
TRBD1 | 15 | TRBJ2-1 | TRBV2 | - | CASRGTGSSYNEQFF | TGTGCCAGCAGGGGGACAGGGAGCTCCTACAATGAGCAGTTCTTC
- | 10 | TRBJ1-1 | TRBV27 | - | CASGRAEAFF | TGTGCCAGCGGGAGGGCTGAAGCTTTCTTT
TRBD2 | 18 | TRBJ2-2 | TRBV19 | - | CASSIYAGGRGIGGELFF | TGTGCCAGTAGTATATATGCGGGGGGCCGAGGTATTGGCGGGGAGCTGTTTTTT
TRBD2 | 15 | TRBJ2-3 | TRBV7-3 | - | CASSSSGGAGDTQYF | TGTGCCAGCAGCTCTAGCGGGGGGGCTGGAGATACGCAGTATTTT
- | 17 | TRBJ1-4 | TRBV21-1 | many | CASSKVLSRWEDEKLFF | TGTGCCAGCAGCAAAGTTTTGTCCCGCTGGGAGGATGAAAAACTGTTTTTT
- | 15 | TRBJ1-6 | TRBV7-8 | - | CASSFTVPPNSPLHF | TGTGCCAGCAGCTTCACAGTCCCCCCCAATTCACCCCTCCACTTT
TRBD1 | 16 | TRBJ1-1 | TRBV7-8 | - | CASSLEFTGGNTEAFF | TGTGCCAGCAGCTTAGAGTTCACAGGGGGCAACACTGAAGCTTTCTTT
- | 15 | TRBJ1-5 | TRBV6-4 | few | CASSETADSNQPQHF | TGTGCCAGCAGTGAGACGGCGGATAGCAATCAGCCCCAGCATTTT
- | 16 | TRBJ2-1 | TRBV5-4 | - | CASSPPADYSYNEQFF | TGTGCCAGCAGCCCCCCGGCGGACTACTCCTACAATGAGCAGTTCTTC
TRBD1 | 15 | TRBJ2-7 | TRBV9 | - | CASSVGGGTGNEQYF | TGTGCCAGCAGCGTAGGGGGCGGGACAGGGAACGAGCAGTACTTC
TRBD1 | 12 | TRBJ2-7 | TRBV6-5 | - | CASSDRGREQYF | TGTGCCAGCAGTGACAGGGGGCGGGAGCAGTACTTC
TRBD1 | 12 | TRBJ2-7 | TRBV2 | - | CASSPDRYEQYF | TGTGCCAGCAGCCCGGACAGGTACGAGCAGTACTTC
- | 16 | TRBJ1-2 | TRBV7-8 | once | CASSSTPGLGLLGYTF | TGTGCCAGCAGCTCTACACCGGGACTGGGACTGCTTGGCTACACCTTC
- | 15 | TRBJ2-2 | TRBV9 | - | CASSVAGSNTGELFF | TGTGCCAGCAGCGTAGCAGGTTCGAACACCGGGGAGCTGTTTTTT
TRBD2 | 17 | TRBJ2-2 | TRBV6-4 | few | CASSDSAGTSGAGELFF | TGTGCCAGCAGTGACTCGGCCGGGACTAGCGGGGCCGGGGAGCTGTTTTTT
- | 13 | TRBJ2-2 | TRBV10-1 | - | CASSEEGTGELFF | TGCGCCAGCAGTGAGGAGGGTACCGGGGAGCTGTTTTTT
TRBD1 | 15 | TRBJ1-4 | TRBV11-2 | - | CASSLYGQGVEKLFF | TGTGCCAGCAGCTTATACGGGCAGGGGGTTGAAAAACTGTTTTTT
- | 17 | TRBJ2-3 | TRBV4-2 | few | CASSQDEWGPSTDTQYF | TGTGCCAGCAGCCAAGATGAATGGGGGCCCAGCACAGATACGCAGTATTTT
- | 12 | TRBJ1-1 | TRBV4-3 | once | CASSQGSTEAFF | TGCGCCAGCAGCCAAGGGAGCACTGAAGCTTTCTTT
- | 11 | TRBJ1-1 | TRBV5-1 | - | CASSSLTEAFF | TGCGCCAGCAGCTCTCTCACTGAAGCTTTCTTT
TRBD1 | 13 | TRBJ2-7 | TRBV6-1 | few | CASTRTGIYEQYF | TGTGCCAGCACGAGGACAGGAATCTACGAGCAGTACTTC
- | 14 | TRBJ1-6 | TRBV4-1 | - | CASSRPPGNSPLHF | TGCGCCAGCAGCAGACCCCCGGGGAATTCACCCCTCCACTTT
TRBD1 | 12 | TRBJ1-2 | TRBV19 | - | CASLGQNYGYTF | TGTGCCAGTTTGGGACAGAACTATGGCTACACCTTC
- | 9 | TRBJ1-1 | TRBV2 | - | CASSRGAFF | TGTGCCAGCAGCCGGGGAGCTTTCTTT
- | 14 | TRBJ1-2 | TRBV27 | medium-sized | CASSLSESSLGYTF | TGTGCCAGCAGTTTATCGGAGTCCTCCCTAGGCTACACCTTC
TRBD2 | 14 | TRBJ2-7 | TRBV7-6 | - | CASSLASGGFEQYF | TGTGCCAGCAGCTTGGCTAGCGGGGGATTCGAGCAGTACTTC
- | 14 | TRBJ2-3 | TRBV6-5 | - | CASSKGGAADTQYF | TGTGCCAGCAGTAAAGGCGGAGCAGCAGATACGCAGTATTTT
TRBD1 | 13 | TRBJ1-2 | TRBV5-6 | - | CASSAPGQSLDTF | TGTGCCAGCAGCGCACCGGGACAGTCCCTTGACACCTTC
- | 15 | TRBJ2-3 | TRBV2 | - | CASSDSPSLTDTQYF | TGTGCCAGCAGTGATAGTCCGAGTCTCACAGATACGCAGTATTTT
TRBD1 | 15 | TRBJ2-5 | TRBV7-9 | few | CASSSTTGGLETQYF | TGTGCCAGCAGCTCGACCACAGGGGGCCTAGAGACCCAGTACTTC
- | 14 | TRBJ1-4 | TRBV7-3 | - | CASSLSRVGEKLFF | TGTGCCAGCAGCTTATCCAGGGTGGGCGAAAAACTGTTTTTT
- | 14 | TRBJ1-5 | TRBV4-2 | - | CASSQAGLNQPQHF | TGTGCCAGCAGCCAAGCAGGCTTAAATCAGCCCCAGCATTTT
TRBD1 | 15 | TRBJ2-3 | TRBV28 | few | CASSLGTGIKITQYF | TGTGCCAGCAGTCTAGGGACAGGGATCAAGATTACGCAGTATTTT
TRBD2 | 16 | TRBJ2-1 | TRBV7-2 | - | CASSLTVAGGHNEQFF | TGTGCCAGCAGCTTAACTGTAGCGGGGGGCCACAATGAGCAGTTCTTC
- | 15 | TRBJ1-2 | TRBV7-2 | - | CASSPTPPGRDGYTF | TGTGCCAGCAGCCCCACCCCTCCCGGGAGGGATGGCTACACCTTC